This TCR beta chain was sequenced in a study of blood T cell repertoires in COVID-19. Sequenced by immunoSEQ multiplex PCR; TCRdb stores in-frame clones only, minus some. Counted here are tens of thousands of clones, under 85% occurring once; the ten biggest clones make up 6.5%. The germline V gene encodes CDR1 MNHEY and CDR2 SVGAGI. CDR3 length equals 13 residues. V lost 10 bases to trimming and J lost 2 bases; unmatched junction nucleotides: 5. The sample was peripheral blood. This sequence joins TRBV6-5 and TRBJ1-2, with 9 bases that match TRBD1. The source of this sequence is a man aged 50-60 years with COVID-19, enrolled during active disease. CDR3 in DNA: TGTGCCACCTCCGGGACAGGGAACTATGGCTACACCTTC. As protein: CATSGTGNYGYTF.